Below are 20 T cell receptor beta chains sequenced from a single sample in a study of CD8+ T cells in alopecia areata (dated by TCRdb to between 2017 and 2018). To prepare the library, the immunoSEQ multiplex PCR assay was applied. For TCR sequencing, RNA was extracted from every sample and reverse transcribed into cDNA to serve as template. In TCRdb, the immuneACCESS table is reduced to in-frame sequences with V and J assigned. These tables do not hold every clone; where another copy was compared, an unresolved V gene accounts for under half, and the others remain unexplained. This sample gives about 120,000 clones in total; around 61% of them show up just once. The top ten hold around 2.8% of the sample. Sample: CD4+ T cells sorted from blood. The receptors were gathered from a human donor in good health.

The rearrangement uses TRBV6-5 and TRBJ2-6; D not certain. CDR3 size: 13 residues. V lost 7 bases to trimming and J lost 2 bases, with 6 bases between them. Germline CDR1 MNHEY, CDR2 SVGAGI. In DNA form, the CDR3 reads TGTGCCAGCAATCCACCTGGGGCCAACGTCCTGACTTTC. This translates into CASNPPGANVLTF.

The chain is built from TRBV28 and TRBJ1-2; the match to TRBD1 covers 10 bases. J gave up 1 base and V 6 bases, and 11 bases lay outside the gene matches. CDR3 length equals 17 residues. Germline lookup yields CDR1 MDHEN and CDR2 SYDVKM. The CDR3 DNA follows: TGTGCCAGCAGAAAAACCGGGACAGGGGTCAGTAACTATGGCTACACCTTC. Translated, it gives CASRKTGTGVSNYGYTF.

The chain recombines TRBV29-1 with TRBJ1-1, with no clear D. V was cut by 4 bases and J by 0 bases, with 12 bases left in between. The CDR3 extends over 14 amino acids. Germline lookup yields CDR1 SQVTM and CDR2 ANQGSEA. The DNA of the CDR3 is TGCAGCGTTGCCAGACAAACCTTGAACACTGAAGCTTTCTTT. This sequence encodes CSVARQTLNTEAFF.

The V call is TRBV5-1, the J call TRBJ2-7; 7 positions match TRBD2. Germline lookup yields CDR1 SGHRS and CDR2 YFSETQ. Unmatched junction bases numbered 10, after V lost 6 bases and J lost 4 bases. The CDR3 runs to 14 residues. The CDR3 loop reads CASTSGAGQYEQYF. CDR3 nucleotides: TGCGCCAGCACCTCAGGAGCGGGGCAATACGAGCAGTACTTC.

This chain joins TRBV11-2 and TRBJ2-2; D gene ambiguous. Per the germline V gene, CDR1 is SGHAT and CDR2 is FQNNGV. The CDR3 is 13 residues long. V was cut by 1 base and J by 8 bases, with 8 bases left in between. This CDR3 reads CASSLVRSGELFF. In nucleotides, the CDR3 is TGTGCCAGCAGCTTAGTCCGCTCGGGGGAGCTGTTTTTT.

To note about this clone: This same CDR3 is encoded by further DNA sequences in the sample. This chain links TRBV29-1 with TRBJ1-2; a possible D gene is TRBD1 (6 bases). The CDR3 has 11 residues. The V and J ends lost 4 bases and 4 bases respectively, with 7 bases between them. Germline loops: CDR1 SQVTM, CDR2 ANQGSEA. The chain's CDR3 is CSVGTVYGYTF. Here the CDR3 DNA reads TGCAGCGTTGGGACAGTCTATGGCTACACCTTC.

This clone has only a few counts. The rearrangement links TRBV25-1 to TRBJ2-7; 10 bases are a match to TRBD2. Germline values: CDR1 MGHDK, CDR2 SYGVNS. The trim removed 10 bases at V and 4 bases at J, leaving 7 bases unmatched. The length of the CDR3 is 13 residues. CDR3 amino acids: CATTAGGQYEQYF. In nucleotides, the CDR3 is TGTGCCACCACAGCGGGGGGGCAATACGAGCAGTACTTC.

V gene TRBV4-1 combines with J gene TRBJ1-2, with D unresolved. CDR1 is MGHRA and CDR2 is YSYEKL in the germline V gene. The CDR3 is 16 amino acids. The germline V and J ends were trimmed by 2 bases and 4 bases, with 17 bases remaining between them. The chain's CDR3 is CASSQPLRTTPYGYTF. The DNA for the CDR3 is TGCGCCAGCAGCCAACCTTTAAGGACTACCCCCTATGGCTACACCTTC.

The CDR3 region is CSVEPGGDRETQYF. CDR3 in DNA: TGCAGCGTTGAACCGGGGGGGGATCGAGAGACCCAGTACTTC. The genes are TRBV29-1 and TRBJ2-5; TRBD2 aligns across 8 bases. This CDR3 has 14 residues. V was clipped by 2 bases and J by 4 bases; unmatched bases: 6. Germline CDR1 is SQVTM and CDR2 is ANQGSEA.

This chain connects TRBV6-5 to TRBJ2-3; either TRBD1 or TRBD2 may fit D (5 bases each). The CDR3 runs to 15 residues. The germline V and J ends were trimmed by 1 base and 7 bases, with 15 bases remaining between them. Germline lookup yields CDR1 MNHEY and CDR2 SVGAGI. In DNA form, the CDR3 reads TGTGCCAGCAGTTACTTTCGAGGGGCAGGGTATACGCAGTATTTT. Protein product: CASSYFRGAGYTQYF.

The V call is TRBV28, the J call TRBJ2-3; D may be TRBD1 or TRBD2 (7 bases each). The CDR3 covers 16 residues. The ends were cut back, 5 bases at V and 2 bases at J, with 17 bases in the middle. From germline, CDR1 is MDHEN and CDR2 SYDVKM. This chain's CDR3 is CASSPRGDRHTDTQYF. As DNA, the CDR3 is TGTGCCAGCAGTCCTCGGGGGGACAGACACACAGATACGCAGTATTTT.

V usage is TRBV29-1 and J usage is TRBJ2-5; no reliable D call. The CDR3 covers 13 residues. The V gene's germline CDR1 is SQVTM and CDR2 ANQGSEA. With 5 bases removed from V and 5 bases from J, the gap between germline ends came to 15 bases. CDR3 protein: CSVTLNSAETQYF. Written as DNA, the CDR3 is TGCAGCGTTACGCTCAATTCCGCCGAGACCCAGTACTTC. The whole variable domain, remainder taken from reference TRBV29-1 and TRBJ2-5, is SAVISQKPSRDICQRGTSLTIQCQVDSQVTMMFWYRQQPGQSLTLIATANQGSEATYESGFVIDKFPISRPNLTFSTLTVSNMSPEDSSIYLCSVTLNSAETQYFGPGTRLLVL.

This clone has just a few counts. The genes are TRBV30 and TRBJ2-7; D may be TRBD1 (5 bases). V was trimmed by 3 bases and J by 6 bases, leaving 15 bases between them. The CDR3 sequence is 13 residues long. Per the germline V gene, CDR1 is GTSNPN and CDR2 is SVGIG (reference sequence). CDR3 bases: TGTGCCTGGAGCTCAGGGTGGTCTGGCGAGCAGTACTTC. This sequence encodes CAWSSGWSGEQYF.

CDR3 sequence (DNA): TGTGCCAGCAGCTATACAAACAGGGGTCCCTACGAGCAGTACTTC. As protein: CASSYTNRGPYEQYF. The chain carries TRBV7-9 and TRBJ2-7, with TRBD1 matching over 7 bases. Looked up from germline, CDR1 is SEHNR and CDR2 is FQNEAQ (reference sequence). The length of the CDR3 is 15 residues. V lost 4 bases, J lost 2 bases, and 8 bases stayed unmatched.

This clone was found once. V is TRBV6-5 and J is TRBJ1-6, with D perhaps TRBD1 (6 bases). CDR3 length equals 13 residues. Germline CDR1 and CDR2: MNHEY and SVGAGI. Trimming removed 6 bases from V and 7 bases from J, with 10 bases in between. In nucleotides, the CDR3 is TGTGCCAGCAGGAGGACAGTCAATTCACCCCTCCACTTT. Translating gives CASRRTVNSPLHF.

The chain joins TRBV6-5 to TRBJ1-3; no reliable D call. The CDR3 spans 15 residues. Trimming cost V 5 bases and J 0 bases, with 11 bases left between them. CDR1 is MNHEY, CDR2 SVGAGI, per germline. CDR3 nucleotides: TGTGCCAGCAGTAGACGACGGGACTCTGGAAACACCATATATTTT. Translated, it gives CASSRRRDSGNTIYF.

Worth noting for this clone: Distinct nucleotide sequences in the sample also encode this CDR3. CDR3 nucleotide sequence: TGTGCCTGGAGGGGGAACACTGAAGCTTTCTTT. Its translation is CAWRGNTEAFF. The chain recombines TRBV30 with TRBJ1-1; D remains unclear. Trimming shortened V by 3 bases and J by 1 base, and 3 bases separated the two germline ends. Germline CDR1 GTSNPN, CDR2 SVGIG (reference sequence). The CDR3 length is 11 residues.

This clone was found a few times. The rearrangement joins TRBV30 to TRBJ1-2; 7 positions agree with TRBD1. This CDR3 has 13 amino acids. With 5 bases clipped from V and 5 bases from J, the junction kept 8 bases outside the gene matches. Germline V lookup: CDR1 GTSNPN, CDR2 SVGIG (reference sequence). DNA for the CDR3: TGTGCCTGGGGAAGGGACAGAGAGTATGGCTACACCTTC. Encoded protein: CAWGRDREYGYTF.

J is TRBJ1-1 and V is TRBV29-1; D may be TRBD1 (5 bases). The CDR3 runs to 14 residues. Germline CDR1 SQVTM, CDR2 ANQGSEA. The ends were cut back, 4 bases at V and 0 bases at J, with 12 bases in the middle. CDR3 DNA sequence: TGCAGCGTTGGATGGCAGGGCTTGAACACTGAAGCTTTCTTT. Translated: CSVGWQGLNTEAFF.

The chain links TRBV25-1 to TRBJ2-6; D gene unclear. Germline lookup yields CDR1 MGHDK and CDR2 SYGVNS. V dropped 1 base and J dropped 1 base, with 11 bases sitting between them. There are 17 residues in the CDR3. CDR3 nucleotides: TGTGCCAGCAGTGAATTGGGCTCCCGATCTGGGGCCAACGTCCTGACTTTC. Its protein is CASSELGSRSGANVLTF. Full variable domain (remainder filled in from reference TRBV25-1 and TRBJ2-6): EADIYQTPRYLVIGTGKKITLECSQTMGHDKMYWYQQDPGMELHLIHYSYGVNSTEKGDLSSESTVSRIRTEHFPLTLESARPSHTSQYLCASSELGSRSGANVLTFGAGSRLTVL.